The source of this T cell receptor (beta chain) is a study of cytomegalovirus exposure and HLA in healthy donors. The PCR made use of 60 Vbeta and 13 Jbeta primers. TCRdb's table, derived via immunoSEQ multiplex PCR, lists solely in-frame clones and lacks some. The table records about 180,000 clones, more than 75% of them present only once. Germline CDR1 and CDR2: SGHVS and FQNEAQ. The CDR3 is 14 residues long. V shed 4 bases and J 6 bases; nucleotides not matched to a gene: 4. This receptor was obtained from a middle-aged man in good health and CMV-seronegative. The rearrangement joins TRBV7-8 to TRBJ2-7; 12 nucleotides agree with TRBD2. The sequenced sample consisted of PBMCs. DNA of the CDR3: TGTGCCAGCAGCTCAGAGGGACTAGCGGGCGAGCAGTACTTC. As protein: CASSSEGLAGEQYF.